This section outlines one TCR beta chain sequence together with its context. This clone was seen at least ten times. The antigen it binds to is not known. Equivalent amounts of genomic DNA from CVID and control samples were used as sequencing input. For every sample, a 60 bp segment covering the rearranged TCRbeta CDR3 region was amplified and then sequenced. The immunoSEQ assay, a bias-corrected multiplex PCR with high-throughput sequencing, was employed for TCRbeta amplification. The original methods were these. Each unique nucleotide sequence was treated as a clone and annotated with V, D and J genes, copy number and frequency. Sequences were labeled productive if in frame, and non-productive if out of frame or containing stop codons. As previously described, clonality was calculated on the basis of Shannon's entropy. Mean CDR3 Kyte-Doolittle hydropathy was derived from the predicted amino acid sequences of productive clones. Hierarchical clustering of scaled V gene usage was performed with the R hclust function using Manhattan distance and complete linkage. Sharing of clones by CDR3 amino acid sequence was evaluated through resampling of 12 repertoires per group over 100 rounds. Repertoires were searched for approximately 70 published EBV-specific and 245 published CMV-specific TCRbeta sequences. A couple of CVID samples that yielded fewer than 10,000 sequences were excluded from the analysis, so 42 CVID repertoires were retained. In TCRdb, the immuneACCESS table is reduced to in-frame sequences with V and J assigned. These tables do not hold every clone; where another copy was compared, an unresolved V gene accounts for under half, and the others remain unexplained. V and J calls and clone size are those listed in that table; D and trimming were worked out from the DNA. The sample comprises roughly 60,000 clones, and every one was counted more than once. The ten largest make up around 1.6% of the sample.

The source of the sample is a study of T cell clonality in common variable immunodeficiency (dated by TCRdb to 2013 to 2016). The paper as a whole reports these results and caveats: Despite equal DNA input, controls averaged roughly 84,000 unique sequences per sample versus around 32,000 in CVID samples. Fewer deletions and N-nucleotide insertions were reportedly observed in CVID TCRbeta sequences, and highly modified clones with 13 or more V deletions were reportedly absent from CVID TCRbeta sequences. Fewer TCRbeta clones were shared among CVID subjects than among healthy controls (p < 0.0001). Differences among patients in the CVID cohort limited the correlations between repertoire features and clinical complications. TCRbeta clonality was higher in CVID subjects than in healthy controls (t-test p = 0.018), and the increase was most characteristic of about a third of subjects. According to the authors, figuring out what caused the increased clonality in CVID would require sequencing the repertoires of T cell subpopulations.

Most CVID patients and most healthy controls were of Caucasian heritage. From each donor, roughly 5 to 8 ml of heparinized peripheral whole blood was collected. Genomic DNA from adults with common variable immune deficiency (CVID) and from healthy adult controls was the source for sequencing TCRbeta CDR3 repertoires. There were around 22 healthy adult volunteers in the control group (around twelve female and around 10 male), ranging in age from roughly 20 to 70 years, with a mean age of about 32. Diluted blood was density-centrifuged over Hypaque 1077 or Ficoll-Paque to isolate peripheral blood mononuclear cells. Genomic DNA was extracted from unsorted mononuclear cells by Qiagen column purification or by a centrifugation-based method. The sequenced sample consisted of peripheral blood mononuclear cells. This clonotype was sampled from a person aged 18-70 years in good health.

The DNA read from the CDR3 is TGTGCCAGGAAATGGCTGACAGGGGAAATCCCTGAG. Its protein is CARKWLTGEIPE. The full CDR3 reads CARKWLTGEIPEQFF. Recombination joined TRBV6-7 with TRBJ2-1; 8 nucleotides in the junction match TRBD1. Read sequence stops 3 residues before the CDR3 end, and the germline J gene provides the missing end. TRBV6-7 is annotated as an ORF whose role is uncertain. The CDR3 numbers 15 residues from cysteine through phenylalanine. The DNA covers only part of the CDR3, 36 bases in frame from base 1. V is cut back by 9 bases and J by 9 bases, with 16 bases in the junction unmatched.